This T cell receptor beta chain was observed in a study of blood T cell repertoires in COVID-19. V lost 4 bases, J lost 5 bases, and 8 bases stayed unmatched. Germline V gives CDR1 SGHDT, CDR2 YYEEEE. The CDR3 totals 15 residues. Those enrolled, adults aged 18 to 89 years, came from roughly 22 US areas. Allocation to cohorts depended on clinical history reported by the participants. In Cohort 3, a recovered donor had either two negative PCRs, clearance, or symptom resolution. In the source study's methods: Reference gene primer amplification gave nucleated cell count estimates. The method was immunoSEQ multiplex PCR; TCRdb's version includes in-frame clones alone and lacks a portion of them. The V and J calls and clone size are taken from that table; D and trimming were inferred from the DNA. The sample yields 490,000 or so clones, roughly 90% seen once.

The genes are TRBV5-6 and TRBJ2-1; TRBD1 aligns across 8 bases. Specimen: PBMCs or T cells enriched from blood (not recorded which). The origin of this receptor is a woman in her forties who had recovered from COVID-19. CDR3 region: CASSIGTGFNNEQFF. The DNA for the CDR3 is TGTGCCAGCAGCATCGGGACAGGCTTTAACAATGAGCAGTTCTTC.